This entry lists 10 T cell receptor beta chains sequenced from one sample in a study of cytomegalovirus exposure and HLA in healthy donors. PCR primers comprised 60 Vbeta and 13 Jbeta primers. Using immunoSEQ multiplex PCR, the repertoire was profiled, and TCRdb retains in-frame clones only, with some absent. This table holds fewer than 75,000 clones, 65% to 80% found once. The sample was PBMCs. All receptors derive from a man in his 70s in good health and CMV-seronegative.

V and J are TRBV7-6 and TRBJ2-5; 9 bases line up with TRBD2. V shed 0 bases, J shed 0 bases, and the junction held 11 bases outside the gene matches. This CDR3 region has 19 residues. Germline CDR1 is SGHVS and CDR2 is FNYEAQ. The CDR3 protein is CASSLAPGSTSGDQETQYF. The CDR3, as DNA: TGTGCCAGCAGCTTAGCCCCCGGGTCGACTAGCGGAGACCAAGAGACCCAGTACTTC.

The gene calls are TRBV19 and TRBJ1-1; the D gene is possibly TRBD1 (6 bases). The CDR3 loop spans 14 amino acids. V lost 3 bases and J lost 1, with 9 bases in between. CDR1 is LNHDA and CDR2 is SQIVND in the germline V gene (reference sequence). Here the CDR3 reads CASSIYRENTEAFF. Written as DNA, the CDR3 is TGTGCCAGTAGTATTTACAGGGAGAACACTGAAGCTTTCTTT.

This clone was detected only a few times. The V gene is TRBV10-1, the J gene TRBJ2-2, with TRBD2 matching over 9 bases. The germline V gene has CDR1 WNHNN and CDR2 SYGVQD (reference sequence). The CDR3 contains 17 residues. Trimming cost V 0 bases and J 2 bases; bases outside gene matches: 4. CDR3 nucleotide sequence: TGCGCCAGCAGTGAGTCTAGCGGGGGCCCCAACACCGGGGAGCTGTTTTTT. Its translation is CASSESSGGPNTGELFF.

This clone was found once. CDR3 loop: CASSPPEAVEAFF. CDR3 DNA: TGTGCCAGCAGTCCTCCCGAAGCGGTGGAAGCTTTCTTT. V usage is TRBV28 and J usage is TRBJ1-1; D uncertain. Per the germline V gene, CDR1 is MDHEN and CDR2 is SYDVKM. The V gene lost 5 bases and the J gene lost 8 bases, with 15 bases spanning the gap. This CDR3 is built from 13 residues.

The table lists this clone with a count of one. This chain joins TRBV7-9 and TRBJ1-2; tentative D call: TRBD1 (6 bases). This CDR3 has 12 residues. Looked up from germline, CDR1 is SEHNR and CDR2 is FQNEAQ (reference sequence). The germline V and J ends were trimmed by 8 bases and 5 bases, with 12 bases remaining between them. The CDR3 loop reads CASSGEGYGYTF. The CDR3 coding sequence is TGTGCCAGCTCAGGGGAAGGTTATGGCTACACCTTC.

The genes are TRBV7-9 and TRBJ1-1, with D possibly being TRBD1 (5 bases). CDR3 length equals 14 residues. Germline-derived CDR1 and CDR2 are SEHNR and FQNEAQ (reference sequence). The V and J ends lost 1 base and 7 bases respectively, with 13 bases between them. CDR3 DNA: TGTGCCAGCAGCTTAGTTGGGGCCGCGGTTGAAGCTTTCTTT. Protein: CASSLVGAAVEAFF.

The chain employs TRBV10-3 and TRBJ1-3; TRBD1 matches 10 bases. Unmatched junction bases numbered 4, after V lost 5 bases and J lost 3 bases. The germline V gene has CDR1 ENHRY and CDR2 SYGVKD. This CDR3 contains 15 residues. The DNA of the CDR3 is TGTGCCATCAGTAAGACAGGGGGCAATGGAAACACCATATATTTT. This translates into CAISKTGGNGNTIYF.

The gene calls are TRBV4-1 and TRBJ2-1, with 7 nucleotides matching TRBD2. V shed 2 bases and J 2 bases; nucleotides not matched to a gene: 9. The CDR3 totals 17 residues. Germline CDR1 MGHRA, CDR2 YSYEKL. For the CDR3, the DNA is TGCGCCAGCAGCCAATTTCCGACTAGCCCTACCTACAATGAGCAGTTCTTC. Translating gives CASSQFPTSPTYNEQFF.

This clone was seen just once. The V gene is TRBV5-6, the J gene TRBJ2-5; D not resolved. TRBJ2-7 explains the end of the DNA better; the J call may be wrong. The V gene's germline CDR1 is SGHDT and CDR2 YYEEEE. The length of the CDR3 is 11 residues. The CDR3 DNA is TGTGCCAGCAGCTGGTCCTACGAGCAGTACTTC. It specifies CASSWSYEQYF.

V is TRBV18 and J is TRBJ2-5; D not resolved. The CDR3 loop spans 13 amino acids. Germline CDR1 KGHSH, CDR2 LQKENI. Trimming took 5 bases from V and 0 from J, leaving 7 bases between them. CDR3 bases: TGTGCCAGCTCAGCGGAGCACCAAGAGACCCAGTACTTC. Protein sequence: CASSAEHQETQYF.